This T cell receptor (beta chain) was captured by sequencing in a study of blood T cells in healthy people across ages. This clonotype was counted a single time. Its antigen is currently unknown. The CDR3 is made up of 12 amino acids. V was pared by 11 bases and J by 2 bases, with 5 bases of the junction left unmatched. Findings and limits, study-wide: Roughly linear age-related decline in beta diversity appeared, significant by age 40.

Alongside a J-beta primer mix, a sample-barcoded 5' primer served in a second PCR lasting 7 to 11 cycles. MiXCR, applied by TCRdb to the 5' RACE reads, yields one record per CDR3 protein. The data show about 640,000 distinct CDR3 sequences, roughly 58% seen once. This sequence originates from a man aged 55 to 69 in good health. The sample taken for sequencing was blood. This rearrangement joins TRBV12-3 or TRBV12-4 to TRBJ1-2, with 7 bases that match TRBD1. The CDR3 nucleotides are TGTGCCCTGAGACAGGGAAACTATGGCTACACCTTC. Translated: CALRQGNYGYTF.